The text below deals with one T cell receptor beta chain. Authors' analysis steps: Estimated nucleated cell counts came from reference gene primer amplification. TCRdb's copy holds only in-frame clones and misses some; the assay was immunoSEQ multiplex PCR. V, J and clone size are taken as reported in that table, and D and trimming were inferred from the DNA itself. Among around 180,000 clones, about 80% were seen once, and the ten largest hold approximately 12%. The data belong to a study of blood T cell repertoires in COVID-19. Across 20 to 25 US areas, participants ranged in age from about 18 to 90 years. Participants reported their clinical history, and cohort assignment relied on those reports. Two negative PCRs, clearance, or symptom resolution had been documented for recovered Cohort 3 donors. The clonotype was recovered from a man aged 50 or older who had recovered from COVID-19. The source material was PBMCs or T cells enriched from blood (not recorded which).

CDR3 nucleotide sequence: TGCGCCAGCAGCTTGGTGGACAGATATGAAGCTTTCTTT. Its protein is CASSLVDRYEAFF. This rearrangement joins TRBV5-1 to TRBJ1-1, with D maybe TRBD1 (6 bases). Germline CDR1 reads SGHRS; CDR2 reads YFSETQ. V was clipped by 0 bases and J by 7 bases, with 10 bases between them. There are 13 residues in the CDR3.